The source of this T cell receptor beta chain is a study of molecular identifiers for immune sequencing clone quantification. Across the study: The replicates split RNA from approximately 20,000 or 100,000 naive CD8 cells five ways and sequenced four.

Naive CD8 T cells were sorted, and the gate applied was CD8+CD4-CCR7+CD45RA+. Previously described methods with listed TCR primers produced the bulk TCR libraries. Via MiXCR, TCRdb re-called the PCR reads, giving one row per CDR3 protein. The sample records more than 250,000 distinct CDR3 sequences, around 21% being singletons. Germline CDR1 reads LGHNA; CDR2 reads YSLEER. The CDR3 loop spans 15 amino acids. The V end was cut by 2 bases, the J end by 6 bases, with 17 bases between. This clonotype has at least ten counts. This chain connects TRBV4-3 to TRBJ2-7, with a possible D match to TRBD2 (5 bases). The sequenced sample consisted of naive CD8+ T cells from blood, with Jurkat cell RNA spiked in. Subset denoted: FACS-sorted CD8+CD4-CCR7+CD45RA+ naive T cells. This TCR was sampled from a human donor in good health. Some libraries in this study had Jurkat cell RNA spiked in. The CDR3 loop is CASSQFRGSLGEQYF. DNA of the CDR3: TGCGCCAGCAGCCAATTCCGTGGGAGCTTGGGCGAGCAGTACTTC.